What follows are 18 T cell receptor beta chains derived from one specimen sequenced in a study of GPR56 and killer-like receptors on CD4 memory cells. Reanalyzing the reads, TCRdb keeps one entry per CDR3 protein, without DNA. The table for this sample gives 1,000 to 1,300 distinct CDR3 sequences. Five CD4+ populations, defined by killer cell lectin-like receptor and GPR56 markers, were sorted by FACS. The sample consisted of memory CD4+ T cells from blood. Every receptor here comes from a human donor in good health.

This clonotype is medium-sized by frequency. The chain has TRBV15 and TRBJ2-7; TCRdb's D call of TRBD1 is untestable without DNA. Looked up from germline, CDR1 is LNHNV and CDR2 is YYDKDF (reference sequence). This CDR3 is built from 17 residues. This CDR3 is CATSSIQGGGYGWAQYF.

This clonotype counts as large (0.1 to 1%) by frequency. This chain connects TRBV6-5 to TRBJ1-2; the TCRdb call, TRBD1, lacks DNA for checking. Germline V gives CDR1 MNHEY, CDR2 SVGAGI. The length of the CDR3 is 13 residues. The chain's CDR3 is CASSYGARDGYTF.

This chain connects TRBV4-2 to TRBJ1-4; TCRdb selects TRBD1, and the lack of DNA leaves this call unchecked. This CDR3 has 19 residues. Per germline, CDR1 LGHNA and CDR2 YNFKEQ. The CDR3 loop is CASSQGDRGPLSTNEKLFF.

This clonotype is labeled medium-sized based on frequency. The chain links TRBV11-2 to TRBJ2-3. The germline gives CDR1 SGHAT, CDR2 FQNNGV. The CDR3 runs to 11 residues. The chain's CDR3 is CASSLGDTQYF.

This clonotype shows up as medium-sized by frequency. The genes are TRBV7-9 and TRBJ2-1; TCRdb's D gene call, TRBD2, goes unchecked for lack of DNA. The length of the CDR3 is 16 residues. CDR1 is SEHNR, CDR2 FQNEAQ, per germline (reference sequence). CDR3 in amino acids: CASSLGPGLAGREQFF. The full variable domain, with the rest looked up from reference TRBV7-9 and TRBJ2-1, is DTGVSQNPRHKITKRGQNVTFRCDPISEHNRLYWYRQTLGQGPEFLTYFQNEAQLEKSRLLSDRFSAERPKGSFSTLEIQRTEQGDSAMYLCASSLGPGLAGREQFFGPGTRLTVL.

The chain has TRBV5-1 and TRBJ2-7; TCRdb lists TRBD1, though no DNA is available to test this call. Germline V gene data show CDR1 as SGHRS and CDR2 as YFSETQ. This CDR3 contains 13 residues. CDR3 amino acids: CASSRTQTYEQYF. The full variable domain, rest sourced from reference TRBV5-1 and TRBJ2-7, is KAGVTQTPRYLIKTRGQQVTLSCSPISGHRSVSWYQQTPGQGLQFLFEYFSETQRNKGNFPGRFSGRQFSNSRSEMNVSTLELGDSALYLCASSRTQTYEQYFGPGTRLTVT.

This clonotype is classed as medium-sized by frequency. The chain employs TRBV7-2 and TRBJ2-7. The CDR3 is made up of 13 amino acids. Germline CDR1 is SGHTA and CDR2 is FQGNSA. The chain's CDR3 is CASSPHPIGEQYF.

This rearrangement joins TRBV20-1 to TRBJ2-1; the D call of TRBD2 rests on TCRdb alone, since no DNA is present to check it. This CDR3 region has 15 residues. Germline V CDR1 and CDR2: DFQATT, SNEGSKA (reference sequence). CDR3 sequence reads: CSALGGPPRRNEQFF.

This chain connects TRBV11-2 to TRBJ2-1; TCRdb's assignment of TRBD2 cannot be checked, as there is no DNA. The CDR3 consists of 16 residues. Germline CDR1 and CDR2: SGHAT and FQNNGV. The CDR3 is CASSPTSGVPSNEQFF.

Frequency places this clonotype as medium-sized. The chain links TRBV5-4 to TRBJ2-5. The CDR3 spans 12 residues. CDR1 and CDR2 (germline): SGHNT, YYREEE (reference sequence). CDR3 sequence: CASSLDQETQYF.

The chain's CDR3 is CASSATGIFNSPLHF. The chain combines TRBV25-1 with TRBJ1-6; TCRdb outputs TRBD1, but without DNA this stays unchecked. From germline, CDR1 is MGHDK and CDR2 SYGVNS. The CDR3 has 15 amino acids.

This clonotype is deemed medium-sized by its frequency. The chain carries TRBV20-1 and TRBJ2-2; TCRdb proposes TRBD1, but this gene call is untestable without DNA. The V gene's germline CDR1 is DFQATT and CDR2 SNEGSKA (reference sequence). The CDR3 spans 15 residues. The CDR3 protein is CSARDGDRDTGELFF.

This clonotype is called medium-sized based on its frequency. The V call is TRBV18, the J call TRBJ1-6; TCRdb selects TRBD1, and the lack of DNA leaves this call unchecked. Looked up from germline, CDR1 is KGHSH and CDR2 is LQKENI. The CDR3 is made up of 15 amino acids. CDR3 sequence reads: CASSPRRDSYSPLHF.

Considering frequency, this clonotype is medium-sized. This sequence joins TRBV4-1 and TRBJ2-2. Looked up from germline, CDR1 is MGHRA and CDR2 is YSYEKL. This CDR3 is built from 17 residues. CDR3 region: CASSLAGGFSDTGELFF.

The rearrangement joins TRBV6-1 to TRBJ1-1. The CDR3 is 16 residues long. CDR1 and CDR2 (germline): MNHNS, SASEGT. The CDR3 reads CASSELAGGQNTEAFF.

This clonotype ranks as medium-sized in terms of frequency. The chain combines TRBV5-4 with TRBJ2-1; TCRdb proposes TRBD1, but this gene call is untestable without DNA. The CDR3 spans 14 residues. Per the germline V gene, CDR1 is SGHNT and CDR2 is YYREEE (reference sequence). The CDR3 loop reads CASSLRGGRNEQFF.

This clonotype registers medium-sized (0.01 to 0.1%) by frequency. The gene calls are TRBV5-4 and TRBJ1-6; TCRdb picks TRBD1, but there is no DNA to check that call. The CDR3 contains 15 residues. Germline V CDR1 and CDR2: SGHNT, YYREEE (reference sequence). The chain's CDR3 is CASSLAGDSNSPLHF.

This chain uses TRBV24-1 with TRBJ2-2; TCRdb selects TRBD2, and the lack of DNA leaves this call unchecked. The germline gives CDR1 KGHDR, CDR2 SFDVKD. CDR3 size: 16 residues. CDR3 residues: CATSDLSGGATGELFF.